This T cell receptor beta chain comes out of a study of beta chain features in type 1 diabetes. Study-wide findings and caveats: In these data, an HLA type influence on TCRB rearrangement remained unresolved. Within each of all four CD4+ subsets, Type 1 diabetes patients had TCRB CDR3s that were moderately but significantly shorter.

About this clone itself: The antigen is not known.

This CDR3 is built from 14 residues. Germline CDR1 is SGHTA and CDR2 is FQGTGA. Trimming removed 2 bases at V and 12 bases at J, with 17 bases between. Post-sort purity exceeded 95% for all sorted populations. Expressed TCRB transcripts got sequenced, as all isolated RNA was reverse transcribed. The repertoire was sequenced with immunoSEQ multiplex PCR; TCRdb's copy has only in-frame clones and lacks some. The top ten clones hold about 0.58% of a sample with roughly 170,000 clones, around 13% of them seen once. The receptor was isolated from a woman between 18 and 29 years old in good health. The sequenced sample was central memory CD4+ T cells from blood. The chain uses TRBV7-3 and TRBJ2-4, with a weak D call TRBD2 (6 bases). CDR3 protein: CASSLARTGTAQYF. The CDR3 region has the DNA TGTGCCAGCAGCTTAGCGAGGACCGGGACTGCTCAGTACTTC.